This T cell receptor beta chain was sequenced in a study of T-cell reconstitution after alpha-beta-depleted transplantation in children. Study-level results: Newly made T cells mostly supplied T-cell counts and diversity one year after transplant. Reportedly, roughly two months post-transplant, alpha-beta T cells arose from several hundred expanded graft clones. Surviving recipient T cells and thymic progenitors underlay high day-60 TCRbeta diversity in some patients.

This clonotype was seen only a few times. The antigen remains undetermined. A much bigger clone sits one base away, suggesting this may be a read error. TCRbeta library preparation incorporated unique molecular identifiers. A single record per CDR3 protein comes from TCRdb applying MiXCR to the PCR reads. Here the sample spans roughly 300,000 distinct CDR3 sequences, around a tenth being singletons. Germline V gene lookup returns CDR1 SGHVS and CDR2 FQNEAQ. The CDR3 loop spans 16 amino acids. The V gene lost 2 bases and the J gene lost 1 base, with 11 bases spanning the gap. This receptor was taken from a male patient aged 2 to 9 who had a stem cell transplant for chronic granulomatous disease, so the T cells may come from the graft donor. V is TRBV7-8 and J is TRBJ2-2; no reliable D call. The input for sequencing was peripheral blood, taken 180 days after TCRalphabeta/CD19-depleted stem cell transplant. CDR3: CASSLWQVMNTGELFF. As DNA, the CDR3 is TGTGCCAGCAGCTTATGGCAGGTGATGAACACCGGGGAGCTGTTTTTT.